The rows below give T cell receptor beta chains drawn from one sample of a study of early T cells in non-severe SARS-CoV-2 infection. Each CDR3 protein is one row after TCRdb ran MiXCR on the 5' RACE reads. This table holds approximately 70,000 distinct CDR3 sequences, about 9.4% found once. This material consisted of whole blood, taken at baseline. These receptors all come from an adult who was a healthcare worker with PCR-confirmed SARS-CoV-2 infection or an uninfected control (not recorded which). Each CDR3 is given with its conserved first and last residue. D genes are given only for firm matches. Size is omitted from some rows. Given values are once, few, many or a class for expanded clones.

j_call	d_call	v_call	clone_size	cdr3_aa	cdr3_nt
TRBJ2-3	.	TRBV7-2	.	CASSLRLPGTDTQYF	TGTGCCAGCAGCCTCAGGCTACCCGGCACAGATACGCAGTATTTT
TRBJ1-2	.	TRBV7-2	.	CASSLAGGSYGYTF	TGTGCCAGCAGCTTAGCCGGGGGCTCCTATGGCTACACCTTC
TRBJ1-1	TRBD1	TRBV7-8	.	CASSWDRGEAFF	TGTGCCAGCAGCTGGGACAGGGGAGAAGCTTTCTTT
TRBJ2-3	.	TRBV21-1	.	CASSKGSSADTQYF	TGTGCCAGCAGCAAAGGTAGTAGCGCAGATACGCAGTATTTT
TRBJ1-5	.	TRBV5-1	.	CASSIEGSNQPQHF	TGCGCCAGCAGCATAGAGGGGTCCAATCAGCCCCAGCATTTT
TRBJ1-1	.	TRBV29-1	many	CSVEKELNTEAFF	TGCAGCGTTGAAAAGGAACTGAACACTGAAGCTTTCTTT
TRBJ1-2	.	TRBV3-1	few	CASSQGAGGYTF	TGTGCCAGCAGCCAAGGCGCGGGTGGCTACACCTTC
TRBJ2-7	.	TRBV7-2	few	CASSRRDGYEQYF	TGTGCCAGCAGCCGCCGGGACGGCTACGAGCAGTACTTC
TRBJ2-1	.	TRBV20-1	few	CSASGGLYNEQFF	TGCAGTGCTAGCGGGGGGCTCTACAATGAGCAGTTCTTC
TRBJ2-2	.	TRBV4-1	.	CASSQDRGAVWGTGELFF	TGCGCCAGCAGCCAAGATCGGGGGGCAGTTTGGGGCACCGGGGAGCTGTTTTTT
TRBJ2-1	.	TRBV5-6	many	CASSLLAYNEQFF	TGTGCCAGCAGCTTGCTAGCGTACAATGAGCAGTTCTTC
TRBJ1-4	TRBD1	TRBV29-1	many	CSVGDGQGNEKLFF	TGCAGCGTGGGGGATGGACAGGGGAATGAAAAACTGTTTTTT
TRBJ2-7	.	TRBV10-1	few	CASSESKVGEQYF	TGCGCCAGCAGTGAGTCGAAGGTGGGGGAGCAGTACTTC
TRBJ2-4	TRBD1	TRBV29-1	many	CSVGTGDGGQNIQYF	TGCAGCGTTGGTACAGGGGACGGTGGCCAAAACATTCAGTACTTC
TRBJ1-2	.	TRBV12-3/TRBV12-4	.	CASSSPGSNLGGYTF	TGTGCCAGCAGTTCCCCGGGGTCCAATCTTGGTGGCTACACCTTC
TRBJ1-1	.	TRBV6-1	.	CASSANAGHTEAFF	TGTGCCAGCAGCGCGAATGCCGGGCACACTGAAGCTTTCTTT
TRBJ2-1	.	TRBV7-2	many	CASSLFKGSTNEQFF	TGTGCCAGCAGCTTATTTAAGGGATCTACAAATGAGCAGTTCTTC
TRBJ2-3	.	TRBV20-1	many	CSQGGGTDTQYF	TGCAGTCAAGGGGGAGGCACAGATACGCAGTATTTT
TRBJ2-1	.	TRBV5-1	many	CASSFGNEQFF	TGCGCCAGCAGCTTCGGCAATGAGCAGTTCTTC
TRBJ2-3	TRBD2	TRBV9	few	CASSVEGSGGATDTQYF	TGTGCCAGCAGCGTAGAAGGGAGCGGGGGGGCGACAGATACGCAGTATTTT
TRBJ2-6	TRBD1	TRBV7-2	few	CASSPIMTGAGANVLTF	TGTGCCAGCAGCCCGATCATGACAGGGGCTGGGGCCAACGTCCTGACTTTC
TRBJ1-1	TRBD1	TRBV7-7	many	CASSPGTANTEAFF	TGTGCTAGCAGCCCGGGGACAGCGAACACTGAAGCTTTCTTT
TRBJ2-7	.	TRBV11-2	few	CASSFGQEQYF	TGTGCCAGCAGCTTCGGTCAAGAGCAGTACTTC
TRBJ1-3	.	TRBV14	.	CASSGPRSSTIYF	TGTGCCAGCAGCGGTCCTCGATCATCTACCATATATTTT
TRBJ2-7	.	TRBV6-6	.	CASREGAYEQYF	TGTGCCAGCAGAGAAGGAGCCTACGAGCAGTACTTC
TRBJ2-2	.	TRBV19	.	CASQDRVLNTGELFF	TGTGCCAGCCAGGACCGGGTCCTCAACACCGGGGAGCTGTTTTTT
TRBJ2-7	TRBD1	TRBV30	few	CAWSAETGTGGYEQYF	TGTGCCTGGAGTGCGGAAACCGGGACAGGGGGGTACGAGCAGTACTTC
TRBJ2-3	TRBD2	TRBV9	.	CASSRLAGGQDTQYF	TGTGCCAGCAGCCGACTAGCGGGGGGGCAAGATACGCAGTATTTT
TRBJ1-3	.	TRBV5-1	many	CASSSGPGNSGNTIYF	TGCGCCAGCAGCTCTGGACCCGGCAACTCTGGAAACACCATATATTTT
TRBJ1-3	.	TRBV29-1	few	CSVSDLSGNTIYF	TGCAGCGTTTCTGACCTCTCTGGAAACACCATATATTTT
TRBJ2-5	.	TRBV6-4	many	CASSRDLMETQYF	TGTGCCAGCAGTCGGGACCTGATGGAGACCCAGTACTTC
TRBJ2-2	.	TRBV18	.	CASSPIQGNTGELFF	TGTGCCAGCTCACCAATACAGGGTAACACCGGGGAGCTGTTTTTT
TRBJ1-1	TRBD1	TRBV29-1	few	CSVGDRVNTEAFF	TGCAGCGTTGGCGACAGGGTGAACACTGAAGCTTTCTTT
TRBJ2-3	.	TRBV10-1	many	CASSDYGAGLTDTQYF	TGCGCCAGCAGTGATTATGGGGCAGGGCTCACAGATACGCAGTATTTT
TRBJ2-5	.	TRBV7-2	many	CASSLTPQETQYF	TGTGCCAGCAGCCTTACACCGCAAGAGACCCAGTACTTC
TRBJ1-2	TRBD1	TRBV20-1	few	CSARIQGANYGYTF	TGCAGTGCTAGGATTCAGGGGGCCAACTATGGCTACACCTTC
TRBJ2-3	.	TRBV4-3	many	CASSQDWRSDTQYF	TGCGCCAGCAGCCAAGACTGGAGATCAGATACGCAGTATTTT
TRBJ1-3	.	TRBV5-1	.	CASSSGWQSDTIHF	TGCGCCAGCAGCTCTGGCTGGCAATCAGACACCATACATTTT
TRBJ1-5	.	TRBV25-1	many	CASSSSGSNQPQHF	TGTGCCAGCAGTAGTTCGGGTAGCAATCAGCCCCAGCATTTT
TRBJ1-2	.	TRBV11-3	.	CASSLGQNYGYTF	TGTGCCAGCAGCTTGGGGCAGAACTATGGCTACACCTTC
TRBJ2-2	.	TRBV18	.	CASSPNGNTGELFF	TGTGCCAGCTCACCAAACGGCAACACCGGGGAGCTGTTTTTT
TRBJ1-2	TRBD1	TRBV7-2	many	CASSARTGSNYGYTF	TGTGCCAGCAGCGCAAGGACAGGGAGTAACTATGGCTACACCTTC
TRBJ2-2	.	TRBV9	.	CASSIGLSGELFF	TGTGCCAGCAGCATCGGCCTGTCCGGGGAGCTGTTTTTT
TRBJ2-1	.	TRBV5-1	many	CASSLELNEQFF	TGCGCCAGCAGCTTGGAGCTAAATGAGCAGTTCTTC
TRBJ1-1	.	TRBV12-3/TRBV12-4	.	CASSFGHKPATEAFF	TGTGCCAGCAGTTTTGGTCACAAGCCGGCCACTGAAGCTTTCTTT
TRBJ2-3	.	TRBV9	many	CASSVVGTDTQYF	TGTGCCAGCAGCGTAGTCGGCACAGATACGCAGTATTTT
TRBJ1-2	TRBD1	TRBV6-1	.	CAFRDRANYGYTF	TGTGCCTTCAGGGACAGGGCGAACTATGGCTACACCTTC
TRBJ1-4	.	TRBV7-9	.	CAGSLGRGGEKLFF	TGTGCCGGCAGCTTAGGCAGGGGCGGCGAAAAACTGTTTTTT
TRBJ2-7	.	TRBV7-2	.	CASSTFTAGPTYEQYF	TGTGCCAGCAGCACCTTCACAGCGGGTCCGACCTACGAGCAGTACTTC
TRBJ2-1	TRBD1	TRBV11-2	many	CASSLRTGTNEQFF	TGTGCCAGCAGTCTCCGGACAGGGACCAATGAGCAGTTCTTC